A selection of T cell receptor beta chains follows, all from one sample in a study of blood T cell repertoires in COVID-19. Some clones are missing from TCRdb's copy, which holds only in-frame ones; the method was immunoSEQ multiplex PCR. The sample lists about 39,000 clones, around 84% occurring once. Sequenced sample: peripheral blood. Every receptor here comes from a man aged 50 to 60 with active or convalescent COVID-19. CDR3s include the opening cysteine and the closing phenylalanine or tryptophan. D genes are given only for firm matches. Expanded clones are given a class, and other clones once, few, many or no size at all.

clone_size: -; v_call: TRBV27; j_call: TRBJ1-1; d_call: TRBD1; cdr3_nt: TGTGCCAGCATCACGGGGGACAGAAGAAACACTGAAGCTTTCTTT; cdr3_aa: CASITGDRRNTEAFF
clone_size: -; v_call: TRBV10-2; j_call: TRBJ2-1; d_call: -; cdr3_nt: TGCGCCAGCAATCGGCCCTGGGCAGGCGGGACGGGGGAGCAGTTCTTC; cdr3_aa: CASNRPWAGGTGEQFF
clone_size: -; v_call: TRBV7-8; j_call: TRBJ2-7; d_call: TRBD1; cdr3_nt: TGTGCCAGCAGCTTAGTGCGCGGGACAGGGGGCGAGCAGTACTTC; cdr3_aa: CASSLVRGTGGEQYF
clone_size: once; v_call: TRBV6-5; j_call: TRBJ1-3; d_call: -; cdr3_nt: TGTGCCAGCAGTTACTCGGCAGGGTCCTCTGGAAACACCATATATTTT; cdr3_aa: CASSYSAGSSGNTIYF
clone_size: -; v_call: TRBV6-5; j_call: TRBJ1-3; d_call: -; cdr3_nt: TGTGCCAGCAGTAGGGGGACAAGCTCTGGAAACACCATATATTTT; cdr3_aa: CASSRGTSSGNTIYF
clone_size: -; v_call: TRBV6-4; j_call: TRBJ2-3; d_call: TRBD2; cdr3_nt: TGTGCCAGCAGTAAGGGACTAGCTAGCACAGATACGCAGTATTTT; cdr3_aa: CASSKGLASTDTQYF
clone_size: once; v_call: TRBV5-5; j_call: TRBJ1-1; d_call: TRBD1; cdr3_nt: TGTGCCAGCAGCTCGGAGAGGGACAGGGGTGACACTGAAGCTTTCTTT; cdr3_aa: CASSSERDRGDTEAFF
clone_size: -; v_call: TRBV11-1; j_call: TRBJ2-1; d_call: -; cdr3_nt: TGTGCCAGCAGCGCCACGGGGGGCCCTAATGAGCAGTTCTTC; cdr3_aa: CASSATGGPNEQFF
clone_size: -; v_call: TRBV5-6; j_call: TRBJ2-5; d_call: TRBD2; cdr3_nt: TGTGCCAGCAGCCGGAAGGGGACTAGTTGGGGTCAAGAGACCCAGTACTTC; cdr3_aa: CASSRKGTSWGQETQYF
clone_size: -; v_call: TRBV6-5; j_call: TRBJ1-2; d_call: -; cdr3_nt: TGTGCCAGCAGGGTGGGCGTCGGTGGCTACACCTTC; cdr3_aa: CASRVGVGGYTF
clone_size: -; v_call: TRBV28; j_call: TRBJ2-5; d_call: TRBD2; cdr3_nt: TGTGCCAGCAGTTCCGCCGGGGGGGCCGGGGAGACCCAGTACTTC; cdr3_aa: CASSSAGGAGETQYF
clone_size: -; v_call: TRBV4-1; j_call: TRBJ2-3; d_call: TRBD2; cdr3_nt: TGCGCCAGCAGCCAACTCTCCTCCGGGACTAGCTCCGATACGCAGTATTTT; cdr3_aa: CASSQLSSGTSSDTQYF
clone_size: -; v_call: TRBV20-1; j_call: TRBJ2-2; d_call: -; cdr3_nt: TGCAGTGCTAGTAGGGGTACGGACACCGGGGAGCTGTTTTTT; cdr3_aa: CSASRGTDTGELFF
clone_size: -; v_call: TRBV5-4; j_call: TRBJ2-7; d_call: TRBD2; cdr3_nt: TGTGCCACTTCCAAGAGCGGGGGGACTTTGGAGCAGTACTTC; cdr3_aa: CATSKSGGTLEQYF
clone_size: few; v_call: TRBV15; j_call: TRBJ1-2; d_call: -; cdr3_nt: TGTGCCACCAGCAGAGAGAGCCTGATCTATGGCTACACCTTC; cdr3_aa: CATSRESLIYGYTF